The 20 T cell receptor beta chains presented below share a single source sample, sequenced in a study of cytomegalovirus exposure and HLA in healthy donors. PCR was performed using 60 Vbeta and 13 Jbeta primers. Libraries were prepared by immunoSEQ multiplex PCR; TCRdb keeps only in-frame clonotypes and omits some of them. The table records some 150,000 clones, around nine tenths of them present only once. Sequenced input: PBMCs. These receptors originate from a young woman in good health and CMV-seronegative.

This clone was recorded a few times. V and J are TRBV11-2 and TRBJ2-3; 9 nucleotides agree with TRBD2. This CDR3 spans 17 amino acids. The germline V gene has CDR1 SGHAT and CDR2 FQNNGV. The V and J ends lost 5 bases and 8 bases, in that order; junction bases with no gene match: 17. The CDR3 protein is CASSDPDWRGGRGTQYF. In DNA form, the CDR3 reads TGTGCCAGCAGCGATCCGGACTGGCGGGGGGGCCGTGGTACGCAGTATTTT.

The rearrangement uses TRBV4-2 and TRBJ2-7; a possible D gene is TRBD1 (7 bases). Germline V gives CDR1 LGHNA, CDR2 YNFKEQ. This CDR3 spans 15 amino acids. Trimming shortened V by 1 base and J by 3 bases, and 13 bases separated the two germline ends. Here the CDR3 DNA reads TGTGCCAGCAGCCAAGCTGCAGGGGGACTCTACGAGCAGTACTTC. This codes for CASSQAAGGLYEQYF.

The genes are TRBV6-5 and TRBJ2-1, with 15 bases lining up with TRBD2. Trimming at V came to 0 bases and at J to 8 bases, leaving 2 bases not matched to a gene. There are 16 residues in the CDR3. Per the germline V gene, CDR1 is MNHEY and CDR2 is SVGAGI. The CDR3 sequence is CASSYSGLAGGHEQFF. The CDR3 region has the DNA TGTGCCAGCAGTTACTCCGGACTAGCGGGGGGGCATGAGCAGTTCTTC.

This clone showed up just a few times. The chain links TRBV27 to TRBJ2-1; D ambiguous. Germline CDR1 MNHEY, CDR2 SMNVEV (reference sequence). The CDR3 spans 14 residues. V gave up 7 bases and J gave up 7 bases, with 17 bases separating them. CDR3: CASTPSPQVNEQFF. CDR3 coding DNA: TGTGCCAGCACTCCGAGTCCCCAAGTAAATGAGCAGTTCTTC.

The chain carries TRBV5-1 and TRBJ2-1, with TRBD2 matching over 9 bases. The CDR3 consists of 16 residues. The germline V gene has CDR1 SGHRS and CDR2 YFSETQ. Trimming at V came to 4 bases and at J to 9 bases, leaving 14 bases not matched to a gene. The CDR3 DNA reads as TGCGCCAGCAGCCTGGACGGCGGGAGGGCCGGCGGTGAGCAGTTCTTC. Translating it yields CASSLDGGRAGGEQFF.

J is TRBJ1-1 and V is TRBV6-5; a weak D match, TRBD1 (5 bases). This CDR3 comprises 15 residues. Germline lookup yields CDR1 MNHEY and CDR2 SVGAGI. V dropped 2 bases and J dropped 3 bases, with 13 bases sitting between them. The CDR3 is CASSYGTGGYTEAFF. As DNA, the CDR3 is TGTGCCAGCAGTTACGGGACGGGAGGGTACACTGAAGCTTTCTTT.

This clone was found once. Here the CDR3 reads CARNPGGQYGYTF. For the CDR3, the DNA is TGTGCCAGAAACCCGGGAGGACAGTATGGCTACACCTTC. The rearrangement joins TRBV5-3 to TRBJ1-2; TRBD1 might be the D (6 bases). TRBV5-3 is filed as an ORF, its function uncertain. Trimming shortened V by 6 bases and J by 5 bases, and 14 bases separated the two germline ends. The CDR3 sequence is 13 residues long.

V usage is TRBV11-1 and J usage is TRBJ1-2; no clear D gene. CDR1 and CDR2 from the germline V gene are SGHAT and FQDESV (reference sequence). The CDR3 sequence is 15 residues long. Between the trimmed V and J ends, which lost 5 bases and 3 bases, there was a span of 16 bases. The CDR3 sequence is CASSPRAPRDYGYTF. The CDR3 nucleotides are TGTGCCAGCAGCCCTCGGGCCCCGAGGGACTATGGCTACACCTTC.

V and J are TRBV6-1 and TRBJ2-5; possible D gene TRBD1, 6 bases. With the DNA end fitting TRBJ2-7 better, the J assignment may be wrong. This CDR3 contains 13 residues. Germline values: CDR1 MNHNS, CDR2 SASEGT. CDR3 nucleotide sequence: TGTGCCAGCACCAGGGACACGGTTGGCGAGCAGTACTTC. As protein: CASTRDTVGEQYF.

The chain has TRBV7-6 and TRBJ1-3, with 8 positions matching TRBD1. Germline V gene sequence: CDR1 SGHVS, CDR2 FNYEAQ. The CDR3 contains 22 residues. V was pared by 5 bases and J by 0 bases, with 24 bases of the junction left unmatched. The CDR3 here is CASSVALPRQGQTRNSGNTIYF. The CDR3 coding sequence is TGTGCCAGCAGCGTGGCGTTACCCCGACAGGGGCAAACCCGGAACTCTGGAAACACCATATATTTT.

This chain links TRBV30 with TRBJ2-2; 8 bases fit TRBD2. The germline V gene encodes CDR1 GTSNPN and CDR2 SVGIG (reference sequence). Trimming at V came to 4 bases and at J to 6 bases, leaving 10 bases not matched to a gene. The CDR3 spans 15 residues. CDR3 amino acids: CAWKLAGPIAGELFF. The CDR3 DNA reads TGTGCCTGGAAGTTAGCGGGACCGATTGCCGGGGAGCTGTTTTTT.

This clone was counted between two and nine times. The genes are TRBV19 and TRBJ1-5; D not resolved. Germline CDR1 reads LNHDA; CDR2 reads SQIVND (reference sequence). The CDR3 length is 14 residues. The V end lost 2 bases, the J end lost 5 bases, and 10 bases lay between the germline ends. CDR3 sequence (DNA): TGTGCCAGTAGTATACGGTCGCAGGATCAGCCCCAGCATTTT. Encoded protein: CASSIRSQDQPQHF.

This clone was detected only once. V is TRBV19 and J is TRBJ2-1; 9 bases align to TRBD2. V trimming: 6 bases; J trimming: 2 bases; junction bases outside the gene matches: 5. The CDR3 contains 15 residues. Germline V CDR1 and CDR2: LNHDA, SQIVND (reference sequence). CDR3 coding DNA: TGTGCCAGTAGCCTAGCGGGATCGACCTACAATGAGCAGTTCTTC. Translating it yields CASSLAGSTYNEQFF.

V gene TRBV7-8 combines with J gene TRBJ1-1; weak D call: TRBD1 (6 bases). Germline V gives CDR1 SGHVS, CDR2 FQNEAQ. This CDR3 spans 17 amino acids. Trimming shortened V by 5 bases and J by 1 base, and 20 bases separated the two germline ends. CDR3: CASSKGEGRYKNTEAFF. In nucleotides, the CDR3 is TGTGCCAGCAGCAAGGGGGAAGGGCGGTACAAGAACACTGAAGCTTTCTTT.

This chain connects TRBV5-1 to TRBJ2-1, with D tentatively TRBD1 (6 bases). The CDR3 spans 13 residues. The V end lost 0 bases, the J end lost 13 bases, and 14 bases lay between the germline ends. Germline values: CDR1 SGHRS, CDR2 YFSETQ. The CDR3 DNA follows: TGCGCCAGCAGCTTGGATGCGCGGACAGCTCAGTTCTTC. As protein: CASSLDARTAQFF.

The CDR3 DNA follows: TGTGCCAGGCACTCCCGACAGGGGTACAACTATGGCTACACCTTC. Protein product: CARHSRQGYNYGYTF. The V call is TRBV27, the J call TRBJ1-2; 8 nucleotides line up with TRBD1. Germline CDR1 MNHEY, CDR2 SMNVEV (reference sequence). The CDR3 sequence is 15 residues long. Trimming took 9 bases from V and 2 from J; bases not matched to a gene: 11.

The gene calls are TRBV18 and TRBJ2-5; D call uncertain. The CDR3 consists of 13 residues. V lost 2 bases and J 4 bases, leaving 8 bases between the germline ends. Germline V gene lookup returns CDR1 KGHSH and CDR2 LQKENI. The CDR3: CASSPGLAETQYF. DNA for the CDR3: TGTGCCAGCTCACCAGGGTTAGCAGAGACCCAGTACTTC.

V usage is TRBV29-1 and J usage is TRBJ2-3, with D tentatively TRBD1 (6 bases). Trimming shortened V by 7 bases and J by 0 bases, and 14 bases separated the two germline ends. CDR1 SQVTM and CDR2 ANQGSEA come from the germline V gene. The CDR3 has 14 residues. The CDR3 protein is CSALRQGSTDTQYF. DNA for the CDR3: TGCAGCGCTCTACGGCAGGGGAGCACAGATACGCAGTATTTT.

This rearrangement joins TRBV29-1 to TRBJ2-3; 8 bases line up with TRBD2. CDR3 length equals 14 residues. V shed 4 bases and J 5 bases; nucleotides not matched to a gene: 8. CDR1 is SQVTM and CDR2 is ANQGSEA in the germline V gene. This CDR3 is CSVGFGGAGDTQYF. The CDR3 DNA follows: TGCAGCGTTGGTTTCGGGGGGGCCGGAGATACGCAGTATTTT.

The V call is TRBV6-5, the J call TRBJ1-5; 8 positions agree with TRBD1. The CDR3 covers 14 residues. J gave up 4 bases and V 5 bases, and 4 bases lay outside the gene matches. CDR1 is MNHEY and CDR2 is SVGAGI in the germline V gene. The CDR3 region has the DNA TGTGCCAGCAGTCCGAGGACAGGGAATCAGCCCCAGCATTTT. Residues: CASSPRTGNQPQHF.